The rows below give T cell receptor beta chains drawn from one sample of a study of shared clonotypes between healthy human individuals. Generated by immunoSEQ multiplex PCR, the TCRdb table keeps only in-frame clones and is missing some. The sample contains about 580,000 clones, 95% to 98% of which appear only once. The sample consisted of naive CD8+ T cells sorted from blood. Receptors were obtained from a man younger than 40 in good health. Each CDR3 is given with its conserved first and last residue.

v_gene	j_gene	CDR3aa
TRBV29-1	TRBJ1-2	CSVEGQGTYADHGYTF
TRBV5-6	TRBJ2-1	CASSLSSGMEFF
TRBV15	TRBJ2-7	CATSRTTGTSYEQYF
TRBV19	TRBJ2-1	CASSIPGQGHSEQFF
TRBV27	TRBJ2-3	CASNPPHHSDTQYF
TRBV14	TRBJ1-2	CASSQDRRGIYGYTF
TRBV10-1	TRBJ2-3	CASSRVKSTDTQYF
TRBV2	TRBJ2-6	CAMAGGNGANVLTF
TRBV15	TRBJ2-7	CATSSLQNEQYF
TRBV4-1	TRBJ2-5	CASSLRGQVQETQYF
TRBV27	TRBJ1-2	CASSLTANYGYTF
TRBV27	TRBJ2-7	CASSLWASRHYEQYF
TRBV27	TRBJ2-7	CASSPSVGEKAYEQYF
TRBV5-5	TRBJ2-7	CASSFTNSYEQYF
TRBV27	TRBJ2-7	CASSPSPRELPDYEQYF
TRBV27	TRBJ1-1	CASSLRTGVQTEAFF
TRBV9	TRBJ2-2	CASSVLEVGELFF
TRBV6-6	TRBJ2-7	CASSLRTASYEQYF
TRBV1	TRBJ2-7	CTSSQSPCSYEQYF
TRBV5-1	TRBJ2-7	CASRPGLAGVSSYEQYF
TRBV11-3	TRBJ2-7	CASSSTSSSYEQYF
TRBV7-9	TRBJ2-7	CASSPRTGFHTYEQYF
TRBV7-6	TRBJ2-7	CASSFSGTGYEQYF
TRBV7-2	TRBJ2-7	CASSHRGSYEQYF
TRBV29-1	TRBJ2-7	CSVVGREYEQYF